This TCR beta chain emerged from a study of CXCR3-negative and CXCR3-positive naive CD8 T cells (dated by TCRdb to 2018 to 2020). Concerning the study at large: In total, about 150 million TRB reads were obtained, or roughly 1.5 +/- 0.3 million reads per library. Diversity and physicochemical repertoire analyses were performed on around 10 donors pooled from two independent experiments. TRBV-TRBJ cluster analysis included naive subsets from five or six donors and memory cells from 3 donors.

General study outcomes and caveats: Because surface CD5, which is linked to self-reactivity in mice, was comparable between the naive subsets, TCR interaction strength was also inferred from the physicochemical properties of TRB CDR3s. Similar TRBV-TRBJ usage was shown by naive CXCR3-negative and CXCR3-positive cells from the same donor, whereas distinct patterns were shown by memory cells. CXCR3 expression partially decreased after cryopreservation, so most assays used freshly isolated PBMCs. Both naive subsets had comparably high repertoire diversity, while memory CD8+ T cells had much lower repertoire diversity. Compared with CXCR3-negative naive cells, CXCR3-positive naive cells had TRB CDR3s with higher hydrophobicity (lower Kidera factor 4), lower energy, and higher strength and volume indices.

For each CD8+ T cell subset, flow sorting was done in triplicate, and 300,000 or so cells per subset went directly into RLT lysis buffer. To exclude memory contaminants, naive CD8+ T cells were stringently defined as CD45RO-CCR7+CD27+CD95-. Peripheral blood mononuclear cells were isolated from buffy coats using standard density gradient centrifugation. Naive CXCR3-negative and CXCR3-positive CD8+ T cells were flow-sorted using a FACSAria III. Total RNA was extracted from sorted cells with an RNeasy Mini Kit. The germline V gene provides CDR1 SGHTS and CDR2 YDEGEE. Spanning cysteine to phenylalanine, the CDR3 consists of 14 amino acids. DNA for this receptor is not on file. A note on this clonotype: Its antigen target is currently unknown.

The run used a NextSeq 550. The Human TCR Profiling Kit (MiLaboratory) was used to make UMI-labeled 5' RACE TRB cDNA libraries. cDNA synthesis used the entire amount of extracted RNA, and PCR amplification then used the entire amount of cDNA produced. Libraries were prepared in parallel with an identical number of PCR cycles. In the paper's pipeline: About 50,000 +/- 10,000 unique UMI-labeled TRB cDNA molecules per library were extracted with MIGEC and MiXCR, with at least two reads per UMI required. An average of approximately 40,000 +/- 10,000 functional in-frame TRB CDR3 nucleotide clonotypes without stop codons was found per library. After downsampling to 5000 UMI-labeled TRB molecules per sample, diversity metrics, including normalized Shannon-Wiener and Chao1, were computed in VDJtools. VDJtools computed clonotype-size-weighted physicochemical properties of the central five CDR3 residues: interaction energy, strength, volume and Kidera factor 4. After reprocessing by TCRdb, each CDR3 protein sequence is one entry, and no DNA is given. The V and J calls were not made by the authors but by TCRdb's processing. The sample table includes more than 100,000 distinct CDR3 sequences. Roughly 0.39% of the sample goes to the ten largest clones.

The receptor comes from a human donor in good health. Some clones in this sample may be carry-over from other donors' samples. The specimen sequenced was naive CXCR3+ CD8+ T cells from blood. Per the publication, the cell subset or site label means: CD45RO-CCR7+CD27+CD95- naive CD8+ T cells expressing CXCR3 (TNR3+). Recombination joined TRBV5-8 with TRBJ2-5. CDR3 region: CASSLVPSQETQYF.